The 27 T cell receptor beta chains reported below all come from one sample, sequenced in a study of blood T cell repertoires in COVID-19. Repertoires were generated with immunoSEQ multiplex PCR, while TCRdb's copy carries only in-frame clones and drops some. Among hundreds of thousands of clones, more than 90% were seen once, and the ten largest hold around 2.5%. The specimen was PBMCs or T cells enriched from blood (not recorded which). Source of these receptors: a man in his 60s who had recovered from COVID-19.

The V gene is TRBV9, the J gene TRBJ1-3; possibly TRBD1 for D (6 bases). Germline CDR1 SGDLS, CDR2 YYNGEE. V dropped 0 bases and J dropped 4 bases, with 14 bases sitting between them. The CDR3 has 16 residues. The CDR3: CASSVDPTGLGNTIYF. CDR3 bases: TGTGCCAGCAGCGTAGACCCGACAGGACTCGGAAACACCATATATTTT.

V usage is TRBV15 and J usage is TRBJ1-2, with D tentatively TRBD1 (5 bases). CDR1 LNHNV and CDR2 YYDKDF come from the germline V gene (reference sequence). The V and J ends lost 5 bases and 8 bases respectively, with 18 bases between them. This CDR3 region has 14 residues. CDR3 sequence reads: CATSPGGQAVGYTF. CDR3 DNA: TGTGCCACCAGCCCTGGCGGACAAGCTGTCGGCTACACCTTC. Full variable domain (missing parts from reference TRBV15 and TRBJ1-2): DAMVIQNPRYQVTQFGKPVTLSCSQTLNHNVMYWYQQKSSQAPKLLFHYYDKDFNNEADTPDNFQSRRPNTSFCFLDIRSPGLGDTAMYLCATSPGGQAVGYTFGSGTRLTVV.

The V call is TRBV5-1, the J call TRBJ2-5, with D possibly matching TRBD1 (6 bases). With 5 bases removed from V and 9 bases from J, the gap between germline ends came to 23 bases. Germline CDR1 is SGHRS and CDR2 is YFSETQ. The CDR3 consists of 15 residues. This CDR3 reads CASRMDSAAGSAQYF. CDR3 DNA sequence: TGCGCCAGCAGAATGGACAGTGCCGCCGGTTCGGCCCAGTACTTC.

The V gene is TRBV27, the J gene TRBJ1-6; unclear D gene. V lost 3 bases and J 7 bases, leaving 10 bases between the germline ends. Germline CDR1 and CDR2: MNHEY and SMNVEV (reference sequence). The CDR3 has 14 amino acids. The CDR3 nucleotides read TGTGCCAGCAGTTTCTTGGGCCAGAATTCACCCCTCCACTTT. Translating gives CASSFLGQNSPLHF.

The J gene is TRBJ2-3, the V gene TRBV4-1; 12 bases match TRBD2. Germline CDR1 reads MGHRA; CDR2 reads YSYEKL. V gave up 1 base and J gave up 6 bases; unmatched junction bases: 5. The CDR3 runs 16 residues. The CDR3 sequence: CASSQGLAGAVDTQYF. The CDR3 DNA follows: TGCGCCAGCAGCCAAGGACTAGCGGGAGCGGTGGATACGCAGTATTTT.

This chain connects TRBV12-3 or TRBV12-4 to TRBJ2-1, with unresolved D. The CDR3 totals 13 residues. The V end lost 3 bases, the J end lost 5 bases, and 8 bases lay between the germline ends. For the CDR3, the DNA is TGTGCCAGCAGTTTCCAGGAAAACAATGAGCAGTTCTTC. This sequence encodes CASSFQENNEQFF.

The V call is TRBV25-1, the J call TRBJ1-2, with TRBD1 matching 8 bases. J lost 8 bases, V lost 3 bases, and 8 bases had no gene match. Germline V gene data show CDR1 as MGHDK and CDR2 as SYGVNS. The CDR3 consists of 14 residues. The CDR3 nucleotides read TGTGCCAGCAGTGACCCCAGGACAGGGCGCGGCTACACCTTC. Protein sequence: CASSDPRTGRGYTF.

The V call is TRBV7-9, the J call TRBJ1-2; D is undetermined. Germline V gene lookup returns CDR1 SEHNR and CDR2 FQNEAQ (reference sequence). The CDR3 runs to 15 residues. Trimming removed 1 base at V and 4 bases at J, with 13 bases between. CDR3 sequence reads: CASSLVGGSGYGYTF. The CDR3 bases are TGTGCCAGCAGCTTAGTGGGAGGGAGCGGCTATGGCTACACCTTC. The full variable domain, rest sourced from reference TRBV7-9 and TRBJ1-2, is DTGVSQNPRHKITKRGQNVTFRCDPISEHNRLYWYRQTLGQGPEFLTYFQNEAQLEKSRLLSDRFSAERPKGSFSTLEIQRTEQGDSAMYLCASSLVGGSGYGYTFGSGTRLTVV.

V usage is TRBV4-1 and J usage is TRBJ1-3; no reliable D call. This CDR3 contains 18 residues. V shed 1 base and J shed 0 bases, with 16 bases lying between them. Germline CDR1 is MGHRA and CDR2 is YSYEKL. The CDR3 sequence is CASSQGRAAGPSGNTIYF. The CDR3 coding sequence is TGCGCCAGCAGCCAAGGTAGGGCGGCGGGCCCCTCTGGAAACACCATATATTTT.

The chain links TRBV4-1 to TRBJ2-7; TRBD1 is a possible D gene (5 bases). CDR1 is MGHRA and CDR2 is YSYEKL in the germline V gene. The CDR3 contains 15 residues. Trimming pared 0 bases from V and 3 bases from J, leaving 12 bases between. The CDR3 reads CASSQEEQVLYEQYF. In DNA, the CDR3 is TGCGCCAGCAGCCAAGAGGAACAGGTACTCTACGAGCAGTACTTC.

J is TRBJ2-7 and V is TRBV9; tentative D call: TRBD1 (6 bases). This CDR3 contains 14 residues. Trimming stripped 3 bases from V and 2 bases from J, with 12 bases between. Germline V gene sequence: CDR1 SGDLS, CDR2 YYNGEE. CDR3 protein: CASSAQGLPYEQYF. CDR3 DNA sequence: TGTGCCAGCAGCGCCCAGGGGCTCCCCTACGAGCAGTACTTC.

The DNA for the CDR3 is TGTGCCAGCAGCTTAAATGCAGGGGGCACCTACGAGCAGTACTTC. Its protein is CASSLNAGGTYEQYF. The genes are TRBV7-3 and TRBJ2-7; 8 nucleotides line up with TRBD1. The V gene end was trimmed by 1 base and the J gene end by 2 bases; junction bases not matched to a gene: 4. Germline V gene data show CDR1 as SGHTA and CDR2 as FQGTGA. CDR3 size: 15 residues.

J is TRBJ1-2 and V is TRBV29-1, with D unresolved. The CDR3 length is 13 residues. V gave up 6 bases and J gave up 4 bases, with 15 bases separating them. The V gene's germline CDR1 is SQVTM and CDR2 ANQGSEA. CDR3 in amino acids: CSVPDWVGYGYTF. The CDR3 region has the DNA TGCAGCGTCCCGGACTGGGTAGGCTATGGCTACACCTTC.

For the CDR3, the DNA is TGTGCCAGCAGCCTAGCCGGGACTAGCAACACCGGGGAGCTGTTTTTT. This encodes CASSLAGTSNTGELFF. V is TRBV5-4 and J is TRBJ2-2, with 9 nucleotides matching TRBD2. The trim removed 4 bases at V and 2 bases at J, leaving 6 bases unmatched. The CDR3 has 16 residues. Looked up from germline, CDR1 is SGHNT and CDR2 is YYREEE (reference sequence).

The chain joins TRBV1 to TRBJ2-3; the table names TRBD1, a call not compared with the DNA. TRBV1 is marked as a pseudogene. The CDR3 totals 18 residues. CDR3 coding DNA: TGCACCAGCAGCCAAGTGGGGGCTAGAGCGTCGATACGACATACGCAGTATTTT. This gives the protein CTSSQVGARASIRHTQYF.

CDR3 in DNA: TGTGCCAGCAGCTTCAGACAGGGGTATTGGGCCAACGTCCTGACTTTC. This encodes CASSFRQGYWANVLTF. The chain recombines TRBV7-9 with TRBJ2-6; 8 positions agree with TRBD1. J gave up 5 bases and V 3 bases, and 6 bases lay outside the gene matches. Germline assignment: CDR1 SEHNR and CDR2 FQNEAQ (reference sequence). The CDR3 sequence is 16 residues long. Complete variable domain (other parts from reference TRBV7-9 and TRBJ2-6): DTGVSQNPRHKITKRGQNVTFRCDPISEHNRLYWYRQTLGQGPEFLTYFQNEAQLEKSRLLSDRFSAERPKGSFSTLEIQRTEQGDSAMYLCASSFRQGYWANVLTFGAGSRLTVL.

This clone was seen a handful of times. The chain couples TRBV12-1 to TRBJ1-5. TRBV12-1 is annotated as a pseudogene. The CDR3 is 19 residues long. The CDR3 DNA sequence: TGTGCCAGCAGCTTTGTCGCGGGGGTCGAATCAGAAACCCATCAGCCCCAGCATTTT. Translation gives CASSFVAGVESETHQPQHF.

This clone was picked up a small number of times. The chain has TRBV29-1 and TRBJ1-4; tentatively, D is TRBD1 (5 bases). Germline V gives CDR1 SQVTM, CDR2 ANQGSEA. CDR3 length: 14 amino acids. The V end was cut by 4 bases, the J end by 6 bases, with 15 bases between. This CDR3 reads CSVVWAGRHEKLFF. Written as DNA, the CDR3 is TGCAGCGTTGTGTGGGCAGGGCGCCATGAAAAACTGTTTTTT.

CDR3: CASSWDRAAGNTIYF. In nucleotides, the CDR3 is TGCGCCAGCAGCTGGGACAGGGCGGCTGGAAACACCATATATTTT. This chain joins TRBV5-1 and TRBJ1-3, with 9 bases fitting TRBD1. Germline V gives CDR1 SGHRS, CDR2 YFSETQ. J was trimmed by 2 bases and V by 3 bases; bases with no gene match: 3. The CDR3 loop spans 15 amino acids.

The gene calls are TRBV28 and TRBJ1-4; TRBD1 is a possible D gene (5 bases). Germline values: CDR1 MDHEN, CDR2 SYDVKM. The ends were cut back, 1 base at V and 0 bases at J, with 6 bases in the middle. This CDR3 is 15 amino acids long. DNA of the CDR3: TGTGCCAGCAGTTTATCAGGGTCAACTAATGAAAAACTGTTTTTT. Translation: CASSLSGSTNEKLFF.

V and J are TRBV13 and TRBJ2-4, with 8 bases fitting TRBD1. V was clipped by 4 bases and J by 6 bases; unmatched bases: 11. Per the germline V gene, CDR1 is PRHDT and CDR2 is FYEKMQ (reference sequence). This CDR3 is 16 amino acids long. CDR3 loop: CASSSRTGSRLNIQYF. CDR3 bases: TGTGCCAGCAGCTCGAGGACAGGGAGTCGTTTAAACATTCAGTACTTC.

A note on this clone: A read error may produce the germline difference seen at one junction end. The genes are TRBV2 and TRBJ2-1, with TRBD2 matching over 11 bases. Germline-derived CDR1 and CDR2 are SNHLY and FYNNEI. CDR3 size: 14 residues. The CDR3 reads CASTELAGVGEQFF. In nucleotides, the CDR3 is TGTGCCAGCACTGAACTAGCGGGAGTGGGCGAGCAGTTCTTC.

V and J are TRBV7-9 and TRBJ1-4, with TRBD1 identical over 7 bases. This CDR3 is 14 amino acids long. V shed 4 bases and J 5 bases; nucleotides not matched to a gene: 4. CDR1 is SEHNR, CDR2 FQNEAQ, per germline (reference sequence). The chain's CDR3 is CASSSRQGNEKLFF. The CDR3 DNA is TGTGCCAGCAGCTCTAGACAGGGAAATGAAAAACTGTTTTTT.

This chain uses TRBV19 with TRBJ2-2; TRBD1 is a possible D gene (5 bases). Germline V CDR1 and CDR2: LNHDA, SQIVND (reference sequence). This CDR3 is 15 amino acids long. The V end was cut by 6 bases, the J end by 5 bases, with 16 bases between. The CDR3 sequence: CASRVGQLETGELFF. CDR3 in DNA: TGTGCCAGTAGGGTGGGGCAGCTTGAAACCGGGGAGCTGTTTTTT.

CDR3 bases: TGTGCCACCAGCAGGCCGGGACACCGGAGCTCCTATAATTCACCCCTCCACTTT. Its protein is CATSRPGHRSSYNSPLHF. The genes are TRBV15 and TRBJ1-6; possibly TRBD1 for D (6 bases). CDR1 is LNHNV and CDR2 is YYDKDF in the germline V gene (reference sequence). CDR3 length: 18 residues. V lost 3 bases to trimming and J lost 0 bases, with 15 bases between them.

V usage is TRBV7-8 and J usage is TRBJ1-6, with 7 bases that match TRBD1. From germline, CDR1 is SGHVS and CDR2 FQNEAQ. V dropped 1 base and J dropped 6; count of bases not matched to a gene: 6. The CDR3 extends over 16 amino acids. The CDR3 sequence: CASSLVQGLVNSPLHF. CDR3 nucleotide sequence: TGTGCCAGCAGCTTAGTACAGGGGTTAGTTAATTCACCCCTCCACTTT.

The chain uses TRBV4-2 and TRBJ1-6, with 10 bases aligning to TRBD1. V lost 3 bases and J lost 7; bases outside the gene matches: 9. Germline loops: CDR1 LGHNA, CDR2 YNFKEQ. The CDR3 runs to 17 residues. The CDR3 loop reads CASSQATPGQGNSPLHF. The CDR3 DNA is TGTGCCAGCAGCCAGGCTACACCGGGACAGGGGAATTCACCCCTCCACTTT.